Listed here is a single T cell receptor (beta chain). Per the original methods: Quantification of nucleated cells was approximated via reference gene primer amplification. Generated by immunoSEQ multiplex PCR, the TCRdb table keeps only in-frame clones and is missing some. V and J calls and clone size come straight from that table; D and trimming were deduced from the DNA. The sample holds about 210,000 clones, approximately 83% seen once. This record belongs to a study of blood T cell repertoires in COVID-19. CDR1 and CDR2 from the germline V gene are SGHTA and FQGNSA. This CDR3 is 14 amino acids long. Losses at the gene ends were 7 bases for V and 7 bases for J; bases not matched to a gene: 11.

The receptor comes from a woman in her thirties or forties with active or convalescent COVID-19. The J gene is TRBJ2-7, the V gene TRBV7-2; TRBD2 agrees at 9 bases. Material: peripheral blood. The DNA of the CDR3 is TGTGCCAGCAACCGTGCGGGGGGGAATGATGAGCAGTACTTC. This codes for CASNRAGGNDEQYF.